The clone carrying this T cell receptor (beta chain) was picked up one time. PCR primers comprised 60 Vbeta and 13 Jbeta primers. The protocol was immunoSEQ multiplex PCR, while the TCRdb copy is restricted to in-frame clones and leaves out a portion. The table includes more than 85,000 clones, approximately 71% detected once. The data originate from a study of cytomegalovirus exposure and HLA in healthy donors. The sequence derives from a woman in her 70s in good health and CMV-seropositive. Sample: PBMCs.

The CDR3 sequence: CASSAGTGGHETQYF. CDR3 in DNA: TGTGCCAGCAGCGCGGGGACAGGGGGTCATGAGACCCAGTACTTC. The chain couples TRBV11-2 to TRBJ2-5, with 11 bases aligning to TRBD1. The length of the CDR3 is 15 residues. The V and J ends lost 5 bases and 5 bases, in that order; junction bases with no gene match: 7. Germline values: CDR1 SGHAT, CDR2 FQNNGV.